The entry below describes one TCR beta chain. This specimen comes from a study of blood T cell repertoires in COVID-19. At the level of the study: Material from acute and convalescent COVID-19 was sourced from the United States, Italy and Spain. Sources were T cells, B-cell-depleted T cells, or PBMCs; the material itself was cDNA or gDNA.

Original analysis: Reference gene primer amplification gave nucleated cell count estimates. Sequencing used immunoSEQ multiplex PCR; TCRdb keeps in-frame clones, though not all of them. V and J calls and clone size follow that table, whereas D and trimming were derived from the DNA. The sample carries about 130,000 clones, over 80% recorded once. V gave up 6 bases and J gave up 6 bases; unmatched junction bases: 13. This CDR3 spans 16 amino acids. Germline CDR1 and CDR2: LNHDA and SQIVND (reference sequence). The sequenced sample was peripheral blood. The TCR sequence derives from a man aged 40-50 years with active or convalescent COVID-19. The chain recombines TRBV19 with TRBJ2-2; 7 nucleotides align to TRBD1. The chain's CDR3 is CASSLLDGQAAGELFF. The CDR3 DNA is TGTGCCAGTAGCTTGTTGGACGGACAGGCCGCCGGGGAGCTGTTTTTT.